Here is one TCR beta chain with its context. The antigen remains undetermined. This CDR3 is built from 14 residues. The germline V gene encodes CDR1 MNHEY and CDR2 SVGAGI. Synthesis of TCR beta cDNA relied on 5'RACE template switching carrying UMIs. No DNA is given; TCRdb re-called the 5' RACE reads and lists each CDR3 protein once. This repertoire includes 300,000 to 450,000 distinct CDR3 sequences. These data originate in a study of T cells expressing NK-cell markers. Regarding the study as a whole: Dominance of the CD3+CD56-NKG2C+ fraction by these clonotypes also held in several donors.

Material for sequencing was blood T cells: a sorted CD56 or NKG2C T cell subset, CD4+ or CD8+ T cells, or bulk PBMC T cells (not recorded which). The source of this sequence is a man aged 18-70 years in good health. The rearrangement joins TRBV6-5 to TRBJ1-2; the TCRdb D gene call, TRBD1, has no DNA to confirm it. CDR3 amino acids: CASRGQGAIYGYTF.